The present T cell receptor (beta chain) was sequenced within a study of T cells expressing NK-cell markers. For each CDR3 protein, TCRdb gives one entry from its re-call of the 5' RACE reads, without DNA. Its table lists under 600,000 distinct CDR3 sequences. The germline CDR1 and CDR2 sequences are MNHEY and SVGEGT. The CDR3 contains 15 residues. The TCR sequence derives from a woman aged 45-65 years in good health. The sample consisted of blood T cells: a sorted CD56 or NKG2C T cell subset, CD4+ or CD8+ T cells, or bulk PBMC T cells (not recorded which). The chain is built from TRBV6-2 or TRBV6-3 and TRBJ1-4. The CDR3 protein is CASSPAGALREKLFF.